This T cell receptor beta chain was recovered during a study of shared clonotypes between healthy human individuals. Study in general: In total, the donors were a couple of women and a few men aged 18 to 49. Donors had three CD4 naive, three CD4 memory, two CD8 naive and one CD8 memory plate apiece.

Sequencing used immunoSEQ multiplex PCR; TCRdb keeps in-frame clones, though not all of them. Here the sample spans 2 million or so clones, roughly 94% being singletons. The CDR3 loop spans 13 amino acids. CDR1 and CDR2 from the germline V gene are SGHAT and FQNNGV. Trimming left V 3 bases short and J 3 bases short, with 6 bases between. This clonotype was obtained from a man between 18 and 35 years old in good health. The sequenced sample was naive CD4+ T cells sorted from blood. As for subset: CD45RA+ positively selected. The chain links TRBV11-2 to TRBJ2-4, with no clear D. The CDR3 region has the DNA TGTGCCAGCAGCTTCTCGGACAAAAACATTCAGTACTTC. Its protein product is CASSFSDKNIQYF.